This T cell receptor (beta chain) stems from a study of blood T cell repertoires in COVID-19. V was cut by 6 bases and J by 1 base, with 6 bases left in between. The CDR3 spans 12 residues. Germline CDR1 is MDHEN and CDR2 is SYDVKM. Sequenced by immunoSEQ multiplex PCR; TCRdb stores in-frame clones only, minus some. Altogether approximately 260,000 clones are present, 75% to 90% being singletons, with the ten largest covering 9.5% to 13%. Sequenced: peripheral blood. This clonotype was obtained from an older woman with COVID-19, enrolled during active disease. The chain has TRBV28 and TRBJ1-1, with D perhaps TRBD1 (6 bases). Here the CDR3 DNA reads TGTGCCAGCAGGGGACAGAACACTGAAGCTTTCTTT. This codes for CASRGQNTEAFF.